What follows is one TCR beta chain and its context. Its matching antigen is unknown. The data derive from a study of T cell responses to AZD1222 COVID-19 vaccine. Study observations and caveats: There were repertoire samples only from the period after the peak T cell response. CD4 TCRs linked to vaccination spanned spike, dominating at 160-218 and 743-854.

Data came from immunoSEQ multiplex PCR; TCRdb stores just in-frame clones and leaves some out. This sample has around 78,000 clones; about 84% occur once, and the top ten carry about 3%. Looked up from germline, CDR1 is LGHDT and CDR2 is YNNKEL (reference sequence). There are 15 residues in the CDR3. The germline V and J ends were trimmed by 1 base and 3 bases, with 9 bases remaining between them. The material sequenced was peripheral blood, taken on day 0 of AZD1222 vaccination. This chain joins TRBV3-1 (or the pseudogene TRBV3-2) and TRBJ1-4, with D uncertain. The TCR originated in an adult in good health. The CDR3 loop reads CASSQGQTPNEKLFF. The CDR3 bases are TGTGCCAGCAGCCAAGGCCAGACGCCTAATGAAAAACTGTTTTTT.